This T cell receptor (beta chain) appears in the sequencing data of a study of cytomegalovirus exposure and HLA in healthy donors. PCR primers comprised 60 Vbeta and 13 Jbeta primers. This table comes from immunoSEQ multiplex PCR, and its TCRdb copy is limited to in-frame clones, with some not included. With 150,000 to 200,000 clones in the sample, the ten largest clones hold about 0.8%. Study results and limitations: Further analysis, carried out later, found HLA-associated TCR beta chains more clonally expanded than equally common other chains. Presence/absence analysis assumed near-uniform sequencing depth across donors. The authors reported that TCR beta sequences could predict HLA-A and HLA-B alleles. These predictions were accurate for most subjects in the first cohort. Most of the TCR beta V segments (in an earlier analysis) were productive either about 90% or about 30% of the time.

Note on this clone: Its antigen is unidentified.

Germline V CDR1 and CDR2: SGHTA, FQGNSA. V shed 5 bases and J 1 base; nucleotides not matched to a gene: 4. The CDR3 spans 15 residues. The chain links TRBV7-2 to TRBJ1-2; 10 nucleotides match TRBD1. Input material: PBMCs. This receptor was obtained from a woman between 18 and 29 years old in good health and CMV-seropositive. The CDR3 DNA reads TGTGCCAGCAGCAACCGGGACAGGGGTAACTATGGCTACACCTTC. Translating it yields CASSNRDRGNYGYTF.